Listed here is a single T cell receptor (beta chain). The target antigen is unknown. The sample originates from a study of cytomegalovirus exposure and HLA in healthy donors. Study-level results: There were a few CMV-associated chains whose specificity for CMV antigens was confirmed in vitro. Altogether, some 170 TCR beta chains were recorded as cytomegalovirus-associated. The tendency of first-cohort TCR clusters to co-occur in the 120 or so validation repertoires emerged from a later analysis. Most TCR sequences were rare, but some public TCRs occurred in many donors.

Assay used: immunoSEQ multiplex PCR; TCRdb lists only in-frame clones, some missing. The sample holds over 200,000 clones, around 91% seen once. V shed 5 bases, J shed 8 bases, and the junction held 15 bases outside the gene matches. The CDR3 is made up of 16 amino acids. Looked up from germline, CDR1 is SEHNR and CDR2 is FQNEAQ (reference sequence). This clonotype was obtained from a woman between 18 and 29 years old in good health and CMV-seronegative. The sequenced sample consisted of PBMCs. V and J are TRBV7-9 and TRBJ1-2; TRBD1 matches 9 bases. Written as DNA, the CDR3 is TGTGCCAGCAGCCGTACCCCCCGGGACAGGGTAGGCGGCTACACCTTC. This translates into CASSRTPRDRVGGYTF.